A selection of T cell receptor beta chains follows, all from one sample in a study of blood T cell repertoires in COVID-19. Using immunoSEQ multiplex PCR, the repertoire was profiled, and TCRdb retains in-frame clones only, with some absent. This repertoire shows about 59,000 clones, more than 60% found once; its top ten account for approximately 15%. The sample comprised peripheral blood. These receptors all come from a woman aged 65 to 85 with acute or convalescent COVID-19. CDR3s include the opening cysteine and the closing phenylalanine or tryptophan. The order of the fields is V gene, J gene, CDR3 protein.

V gene: TRBV18
J gene: TRBJ1-2
CDR3 protein: CASSPPPGRDSNYGYTF

V gene: TRBV3-1/TRBV3-2
J gene: TRBJ2-3
CDR3 protein: CASSLRSPLAGGTDTQYF

V gene: TRBV6-5
J gene: TRBJ1-2
CDR3 protein: CASSWTGGFYGYTF

V gene: TRBV30
J gene: TRBJ2-3
CDR3 protein: CAWRIGGAGADTQYF

V gene: TRBV3-1/TRBV3-2
J gene: TRBJ1-5
CDR3 protein: CASSQDRAQPQHF

V gene: TRBV30
J gene: TRBJ2-5
CDR3 protein: CAWSTSGPSIETQYF

V gene: TRBV3-1/TRBV3-2
J gene: TRBJ2-7
CDR3 protein: CASSQGTVDWEQYF

V gene: TRBV13
J gene: TRBJ2-1
CDR3 protein: CASSLGTGKVPFF

V gene: TRBV6-5
J gene: TRBJ1-5
CDR3 protein: CASSTGTAEQPQHF

V gene: TRBV5-6
J gene: TRBJ1-4
CDR3 protein: CASSSAGTRNEKLFF

V gene: TRBV6-6
J gene: TRBJ2-7
CDR3 protein: CASSYSDRIYEQYF

V gene: TRBV5-5
J gene: TRBJ1-1
CDR3 protein: CASSSTVSQGGEAFF

V gene: TRBV20-1
J gene: TRBJ1-2
CDR3 protein: CSASRTGTYGYTF

V gene: TRBV7-9
J gene: TRBJ1-1
CDR3 protein: CASRREGGDTEAFF

V gene: TRBV6-1
J gene: TRBJ1-5
CDR3 protein: CASSERTASNQPQHF

V gene: TRBV20-1
J gene: TRBJ2-5
CDR3 protein: CSASLRSGETQYF

V gene: TRBV19
J gene: TRBJ1-1
CDR3 protein: CASSIFTGNTEAFF

V gene: TRBV7-2
J gene: TRBJ1-5
CDR3 protein: CASSVRDRPLGSNQPQHF

V gene: TRBV29-1
J gene: TRBJ1-2
CDR3 protein: CSASDSPISGYTF

V gene: TRBV7-3
J gene: TRBJ1-6
CDR3 protein: CASSLTRESPLHF

V gene: TRBV10-3
J gene: TRBJ1-6
CDR3 protein: CAIKGGQDLNSPLHF

V gene: TRBV3-1/TRBV3-2
J gene: TRBJ1-2
CDR3 protein: CASSHSRWRGSGYTF

V gene: TRBV2
J gene: TRBJ1-1
CDR3 protein: CASSEPSVYTEAFF

V gene: TRBV7-3
J gene: TRBJ2-2
CDR3 protein: CASSANRGTGELFF

V gene: TRBV9
J gene: TRBJ2-2
CDR3 protein: CASSVGLGELFF

V gene: TRBV6-4
J gene: TRBJ2-7
CDR3 protein: CASSDSAEGAEQYF

V gene: TRBV19
J gene: TRBJ2-1
CDR3 protein: CASSIGDRSNEQFF

V gene: TRBV19
J gene: TRBJ2-4
CDR3 protein: CASSDRDIQYF

V gene: TRBV7-2
J gene: TRBJ1-2
CDR3 protein: CASSLRQATINYGYTF

V gene: TRBV19
J gene: TRBJ1-2
CDR3 protein: CASNPLMRVSGYTF

V gene: TRBV11-2
J gene: TRBJ2-5
CDR3 protein: CASSPLGGAGETQYF

V gene: TRBV6-5
J gene: TRBJ1-2
CDR3 protein: CASSTLNYGYTF

V gene: TRBV27
J gene: TRBJ2-3
CDR3 protein: CASSLEAGVGTDTQYF

V gene: TRBV30
J gene: TRBJ1-6
CDR3 protein: CAWSPSNDRPNSPLHF

V gene: TRBV15
J gene: TRBJ1-3
CDR3 protein: CATRQGGILSGNTIYF

V gene: TRBV2
J gene: TRBJ2-1
CDR3 protein: CASGAALGEQFF

V gene: TRBV12-3/TRBV12-4
J gene: TRBJ1-1
CDR3 protein: CASSPGTGAFF

V gene: TRBV7-3
J gene: TRBJ1-1
CDR3 protein: CASSPHTGGTEAFF

V gene: TRBV29-1
J gene: TRBJ1-4
CDR3 protein: CSVTSQGTNEKLFF

V gene: TRBV30
J gene: TRBJ1-2
CDR3 protein: CAWSPGAGYGYTF

V gene: TRBV10-1
J gene: TRBJ2-7
CDR3 protein: CASSDWGTGIYEQYF

V gene: TRBV12-5
J gene: TRBJ1-1
CDR3 protein: CASGPPGAGWTEAFF

V gene: TRBV3-1/TRBV3-2
J gene: TRBJ1-2
CDR3 protein: CASSPSDRDMGGYTF

V gene: TRBV10-3
J gene: TRBJ1-1
CDR3 protein: CAIRSGTGVMNTEAFF

V gene: TRBV5-8
J gene: TRBJ2-7
CDR3 protein: CASSQGLADSYEQYF

V gene: TRBV21-1
J gene: TRBJ1-4
CDR3 protein: CASSKGAGGGEKLFF

V gene: TRBV5-5
J gene: TRBJ2-3
CDR3 protein: CASSLVGAGDTQYF

V gene: TRBV2
J gene: TRBJ2-1
CDR3 protein: CAAGGRVGEQFF

V gene: TRBV29-1
J gene: TRBJ2-7
CDR3 protein: CSVEGPQGAGYEQYF

V gene: TRBV27
J gene: TRBJ1-5
CDR3 protein: CASSLVRNQPQHF